This T cell receptor beta chain was captured in a study of T cell repertoires in cytomegalovirus infection. Overall study context: Well-studied HLA-B-restricted epitopes and recently identified HLA-C-restricted epitopes of CMV were both used in the study. A matching HLA type, together with CMV infection, was signaled by public TCR beta signatures. Study outcomes and limitations: There were HLA-C-restricted CMV-specific TCR beta clonotypes dominating the ex vivo response. Summed frequency of shared TCR beta families picked out CMV carriers who also had the relevant HLA.

CDR1 and CDR2 (germline): SNHLY, FYNNEI. The CDR3 extends over 17 amino acids. Trimming shortened V by 1 base and J by 2 bases, and 17 bases separated the two germline ends. This clonotype was detected only a few times. The antigen is not known. TCRdb re-called the reads with MiXCR, one entry per CDR3 protein. The data hold over 100,000 distinct CDR3 sequences, with around 30% observed a single time. The receptor was derived from a human donor in good health (CMV status not recorded). Some clones in this sample may be carry-over from other donors' samples. The V call is TRBV2, the J call TRBJ2-5, with D unresolved. The sample here was CD8+ T cells from cultured PBMCs, taken from culture after CMV antigen stimulation. The CDR3 here is CASSEETMVAVQETQYF. CDR3 sequence (DNA): TGTGCCAGCAGTGAAGAAACTATGGTGGCAGTACAAGAGACCCAGTACTTC. The full variable domain, with the rest looked up from reference TRBV2 and TRBJ2-5, is EPEVTQTPSHQVTQMGQEVILRCVPISNHLYFYWYRQILGQKVEFLVSFYNNEISEKSEIFDDQFSVERPDGSNFTLKIRSTKLEDSAMYFCASSEETMVAVQETQYFGPGTRLLVL.